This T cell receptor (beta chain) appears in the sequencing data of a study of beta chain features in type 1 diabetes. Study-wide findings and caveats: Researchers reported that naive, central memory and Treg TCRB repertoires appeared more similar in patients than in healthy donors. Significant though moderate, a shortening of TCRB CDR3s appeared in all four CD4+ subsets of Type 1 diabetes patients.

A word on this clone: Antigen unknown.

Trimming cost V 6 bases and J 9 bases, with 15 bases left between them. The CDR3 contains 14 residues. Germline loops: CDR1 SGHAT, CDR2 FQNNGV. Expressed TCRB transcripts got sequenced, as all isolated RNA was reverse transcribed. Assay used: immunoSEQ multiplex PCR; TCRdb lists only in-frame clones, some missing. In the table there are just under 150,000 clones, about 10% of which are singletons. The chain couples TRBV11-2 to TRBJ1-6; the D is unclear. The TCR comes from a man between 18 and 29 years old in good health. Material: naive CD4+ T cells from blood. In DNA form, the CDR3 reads TGTGCCAGCAGGATTATTACCGGGGTTTCACCCCTCCACTTT. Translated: CASRIITGVSPLHF.